This TCR beta chain was observed in a study of cytomegalovirus exposure and HLA in healthy donors. Concerning this clone itself: Its antigen is as yet unknown.

Study-level points and caveats: Previously analyzed data showed that most TCR beta V segments were productive at a frequency of about 90% or about 30%. Later, an analysis showed that TCR beta chains associated with HLA were more clonally expanded than others that were equally common.

The CDR3 has 13 amino acids. The V end lost 4 bases, the J end lost 4 bases, and 11 bases lay between the germline ends. CDR1 is MNHEY and CDR2 is SVGAGI in the germline V gene. Primers: 60 Vbeta forward and 13 Jbeta reverse. The assay was immunoSEQ multiplex PCR, and TCRdb's table has in-frame clones only and misses some. The data contain about 160,000 clones, about four fifths of them singletons. The source of this sequence is a girl aged 5 to 17 in good health and CMV-seropositive. What was sequenced was PBMCs. The V gene is TRBV6-5, the J gene TRBJ2-7, with D maybe TRBD2 (6 bases). The CDR3 sequence: CASSLAAPYEQYF. The CDR3 DNA reads TGTGCCAGCAGTTTAGCGGCCCCTTACGAGCAGTACTTC.